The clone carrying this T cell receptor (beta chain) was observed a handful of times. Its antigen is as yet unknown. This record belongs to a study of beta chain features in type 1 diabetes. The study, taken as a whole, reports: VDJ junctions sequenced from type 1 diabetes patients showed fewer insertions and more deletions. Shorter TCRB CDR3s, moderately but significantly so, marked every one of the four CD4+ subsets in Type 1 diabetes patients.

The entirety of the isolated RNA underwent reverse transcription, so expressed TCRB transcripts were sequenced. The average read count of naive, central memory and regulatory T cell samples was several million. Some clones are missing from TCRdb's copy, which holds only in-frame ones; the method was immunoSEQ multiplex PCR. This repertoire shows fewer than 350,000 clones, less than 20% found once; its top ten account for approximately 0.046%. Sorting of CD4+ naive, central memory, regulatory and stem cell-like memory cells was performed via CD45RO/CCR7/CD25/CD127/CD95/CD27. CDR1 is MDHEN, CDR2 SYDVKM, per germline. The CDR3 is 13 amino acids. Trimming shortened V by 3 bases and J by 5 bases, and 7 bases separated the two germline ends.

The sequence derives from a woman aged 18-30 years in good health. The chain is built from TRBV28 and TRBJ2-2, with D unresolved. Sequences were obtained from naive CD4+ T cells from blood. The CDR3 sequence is CASSLGITGELFF. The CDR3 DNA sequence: TGTGCCAGCAGTTTGGGCATTACCGGGGAGCTGTTTTTT.